This T cell receptor (beta chain) derives from a study of cytomegalovirus exposure and HLA in healthy donors. V dropped 6 bases and J dropped 3; count of bases not matched to a gene: 11. The CDR3 covers 16 residues. Looked up from germline, CDR1 is MDHEN and CDR2 is SYDVKM. PCR was performed using 60 Vbeta and 13 Jbeta primers. The protocol was immunoSEQ multiplex PCR, while the TCRdb copy is restricted to in-frame clones and leaves out a portion. This table holds roughly 56,000 clones, more than 70% found once. Worth noting for this clone: Its target is not known.

Study observations and caveats: Other equally common chains were less clonally expanded than HLA-associated TCR beta chains, a later analysis showed.

The TCR sequence derives from a man younger than 30 in good health and CMV-seronegative. The V gene is TRBV28, the J gene TRBJ1-2; 9 bases match TRBD1. Input material: PBMCs. CDR3 DNA: TGTGCCAGCAGCCGCCGGGACAGGGCGGACTACTATGGCTACACCTTC. It codes for CASSRRDRADYYGYTF.